One sample yielded the 20 T cell receptor beta chains listed below, sequenced in a study of cytomegalovirus exposure and HLA in healthy donors. Researchers ran the PCR with 60 Vbeta and 13 Jbeta primers. Only in-frame clones appear in the TCRdb table, and some are missing; sequencing was by immunoSEQ multiplex PCR. The table includes fewer than 200,000 clones, about 81% detected once. Material: PBMCs. Receptor source: a girl aged 2 to 10 in good health and CMV-seropositive.

This sequence joins TRBV28 and TRBJ1-1; D is undetermined. The CDR3 covers 13 residues. Germline assignment: CDR1 MDHEN and CDR2 SYDVKM. The germline V and J ends were trimmed by 1 base and 4 bases, with 7 bases remaining between them. CDR3 coding DNA: TGTGCCAGCAGTTTATCGGGAGTCACTGAAGCTTTCTTT. Translating gives CASSLSGVTEAFF.

This clone was picked up a small number of times. The CDR3 DNA sequence: TGTGCCAGCAGTACACCTTACGAGCAGTACTTC. Encoded protein: CASSTPYEQYF. The chain carries TRBV27 and TRBJ2-7, with no clear D. Looked up from germline, CDR1 is MNHEY and CDR2 is SMNVEV (reference sequence). Trimming shortened V by 5 bases and J by 4 bases, and 6 bases separated the two germline ends. The CDR3 consists of 11 residues.

The chain uses TRBV29-1 and TRBJ2-3; 8 positions match TRBD2. Germline V CDR1 and CDR2: SQVTM, ANQGSEA. The CDR3 has 14 amino acids. The J segment lost 5 bases and the V segment lost 7 bases, leaving 11 bases of the junction unmatched. The DNA for the CDR3 is TGCAGCGCCCCCTCGGGGGGGGCTGGAGATACGCAGTATTTT. It specifies CSAPSGGAGDTQYF.

The V gene is TRBV30, the J gene TRBJ2-1, with 12 bases that match TRBD2. Germline V CDR1 and CDR2: GTSNPN, SVGIG (reference sequence). Trimming removed 2 bases from V and 6 bases from J; junction bases left unmatched: 2. The CDR3 is 14 amino acids. The CDR3 sequence is CAWSLGLAGNEQFF. The CDR3 DNA reads TGTGCCTGGAGTCTGGGACTAGCGGGCAATGAGCAGTTCTTC.

V is TRBV27 and J is TRBJ1-2; 12 nucleotides align to TRBD1. The CDR3 is 16 amino acids. Germline assignment: CDR1 MNHEY and CDR2 SMNVEV (reference sequence). V was clipped by 7 bases and J by 7 bases; unmatched bases: 13. The CDR3 reads CASKFNTGQGAGGYTF. The DNA for the CDR3 is TGTGCCAGCAAGTTTAATACGGGACAGGGGGCTGGTGGCTACACCTTC.

The rearrangement joins TRBV9 to TRBJ2-1, with a tentative D call TRBD1 (5 bases). Deletions cut 0 bases from V and 7 bases from J, with 11 bases between. Germline CDR1 and CDR2: SGDLS and YYNGEE. The CDR3 runs 14 residues. The CDR3 nucleotides read TGTGCCAGCAGCGTAGTCTACGACAGTAATGAGCAGTTCTTC. This sequence encodes CASSVVYDSNEQFF. Filled out from reference TRBV9 and TRBJ2-1, the complete variable domain reads DSGVTQTPKHLITATGQRVTLRCSPRSGDLSVYWYQQSLDQGLQFLIQYYNGEERAKGNILERFSAQQFPDLHSELNLSSLELGDSALYFCASSVVYDSNEQFFGPGTRLTVL.

The rearrangement uses TRBV7-2 and TRBJ2-3; 9 bases agree with TRBD2. Germline loops: CDR1 SGHTA, CDR2 FQGNSA. Trimming at V came to 2 bases and at J to 3 bases, leaving 6 bases not matched to a gene. The CDR3 has 16 residues. This CDR3 is CASSLLAGSRTDTQYF. Written as DNA, the CDR3 is TGTGCCAGCAGCTTACTAGCGGGGAGTAGAACAGATACGCAGTATTTT.

The V and J genes are TRBV5-6 and TRBJ2-2; the match to TRBD2 covers 11 bases. This CDR3 has 16 residues. Germline V CDR1 and CDR2: SGHDT, YYEEEE. The J segment lost 1 base and the V segment lost 4 bases, leaving 3 bases of the junction unmatched. CDR3 coding DNA: TGTGCCAGCAGCCCAGGACTAGCGGGGAACACCGGGGAGCTGTTTTTT. Its translation: CASSPGLAGNTGELFF.

This chain joins TRBV4-1 and TRBJ2-5; possibly TRBD2 for D (6 bases). V was clipped by 2 bases and J by 6 bases, with 16 bases between them. Germline loops: CDR1 MGHRA, CDR2 YSYEKL. The CDR3 runs to 15 residues. Written as DNA, the CDR3 is TGCGCCAGCAGCCAACCGCGGGACGTTAGTAAGACCCAGTACTTC. Amino acids: CASSQPRDVSKTQYF.

The chain is built from TRBV25-1 and TRBJ2-1; 7 positions agree with TRBD2. Trimming at V came to 2 bases and at J to 6 bases, leaving 10 bases not matched to a gene. This CDR3 is built from 16 residues. Germline V gene lookup returns CDR1 MGHDK and CDR2 SYGVNS. CDR3: CASSERSGAPPNEQFF. DNA of the CDR3: TGTGCCAGCAGTGAACGGAGCGGGGCGCCGCCCAATGAGCAGTTCTTC.

The chain links TRBV28 to TRBJ2-7; 7 positions match TRBD2. Germline CDR1 MDHEN, CDR2 SYDVKM. The CDR3 is 18 residues long. The V segment lost 1 base and the J segment 3 bases; nucleotides outside the gene matches: 15. For the CDR3, the DNA is TGTGCCAGCAGTTTATATCGAAGCGGGGACCGCCGGGACTACGAGCAGTACTTC. Translation: CASSLYRSGDRRDYEQYF.

J is TRBJ2-7 and V is TRBV4-1, with TRBD2 identical over 10 bases. CDR1 is MGHRA, CDR2 YSYEKL, per germline. The CDR3 extends over 17 amino acids. The V gene end was trimmed by 0 bases and the J gene end by 5 bases; junction bases not matched to a gene: 10. Here the CDR3 reads CASSQDVSSGRGNEQYF. The CDR3 bases are TGCGCCAGCAGCCAAGACGTCTCCAGCGGGAGGGGTAACGAGCAGTACTTC.

The genes are TRBV19 and TRBJ1-2; D possibly corresponds to TRBD1 (6 bases). The CDR3 is 15 residues long. Trimming took off 4 bases at V and 5 bases at J, with 17 bases between the two ends. Germline CDR1 is LNHDA and CDR2 is SQIVND (reference sequence). The CDR3 sequence: CASSTYREGGYGYTF. CDR3 in DNA: TGTGCCAGTAGTACCTACAGGGAAGGTGGATATGGCTACACCTTC.

The chain joins TRBV5-4 to TRBJ2-3, with 12 positions matching TRBD2. CDR3 length: 17 amino acids. The ends lost 6 bases at V and 3 bases at J; junction bases unmatched: 11. Germline loops: CDR1 SGHNT, CDR2 YYREEE (reference sequence). The CDR3: CASNPRASGRGTDTQYF. The CDR3 DNA is TGTGCCAGCAATCCCCGGGCTAGCGGGAGGGGTACAGATACGCAGTATTTT. The full variable domain, in which reference TRBV5-4 and TRBJ2-3 provide the parts outside the CDR3, is ETGVTQSPTHLIKTRGQQVTLRCSSQSGHNTVSWYQQALGQGPQFIFQYYREEENGRGNFPPRFSGLQFPNYSSELNVNALELDDSALYLCASNPRASGRGTDTQYFGPGTRLTVL.

This clone was counted between two and nine times. CDR3 coding DNA: TGTGCCACCAGCAGAGTCTCTGGGACAGGATATTACGAGCAGTACTTC. Encoded protein: CATSRVSGTGYYEQYF. The genes are TRBV15 and TRBJ2-7, with 8 positions matching TRBD1. CDR1 and CDR2 (germline): LNHNV, YYDKDF (reference sequence). The junction had 9 bases not matched to a gene; V was cut back by 1 base and J by 4 bases. The CDR3 totals 16 residues.

The CDR3 loop is CASSPGTSGRGDEQFF. Written as DNA, the CDR3 is TGTGCCAGCAGCCCCGGGACTAGCGGGAGGGGCGATGAGCAGTTCTTC. The chain carries TRBV11-2 and TRBJ2-1; 16 positions match TRBD2. The V gene's germline CDR1 is SGHAT and CDR2 FQNNGV. This CDR3 region has 16 residues. After removal of 5 bases from V and 8 bases from J, the junction contained 6 bases not matched to a gene.

This chain links TRBV28 with TRBJ1-1, with a possible D match to TRBD1 (5 bases). In germline, CDR1 is MDHEN, CDR2 SYDVKM. The V end lost 7 bases, the J end lost 0 bases, and 21 bases lay between the germline ends. The CDR3 is made up of 17 amino acids. The CDR3, as DNA: TGTGCCAGCACCCCAGAATGGGGCATCAACCTGAACACTGAAGCTTTCTTT. Its translation is CASTPEWGINLNTEAFF.

This chain connects TRBV28 to TRBJ2-5; D possibly corresponds to TRBD1 (6 bases). Trimming took 2 bases from V and 5 from J, leaving 12 bases between them. CDR1 is MDHEN and CDR2 is SYDVKM in the germline V gene. The CDR3 totals 14 residues. In DNA form, the CDR3 reads TGTGCCAGCAGTTTAGGGGGCGAGTTGGAGACCCAGTACTTC. It specifies CASSLGGELETQYF. Based on the CDR3 plus reference TRBV28 and TRBJ2-5, the full variable domain is DVKVTQSSRYLVKRTGEKVFLECVQDMDHENMFWYRQDPGLGLRLIYFSYDVKMKEKGDIPEGYSVSREKKERFSLILESASTNQTSMYLCASSLGGELETQYFGPGTRLLVL.

The chain employs TRBV9 and TRBJ2-2; 9 bases are a match to TRBD1. The germline gives CDR1 SGDLS, CDR2 YYNGEE. The CDR3 extends over 17 amino acids. The trim removed 4 bases at V and 3 bases at J, leaving 10 bases unmatched. CDR3 sequence: CASSPPGTGSYTGELFF. As DNA, the CDR3 is TGTGCCAGCAGCCCTCCCGGGACAGGGAGCTACACCGGGGAGCTGTTTTTT.

The chain employs TRBV9 and TRBJ1-4; 8 bases fit TRBD1. Germline values: CDR1 SGDLS, CDR2 YYNGEE. Germline trimming cut 4 bases from V and 8 bases from J; bases unmatched to any gene: 7. The CDR3 is 14 amino acids. The DNA of the CDR3 is TGTGCCAGCAGCCCAGACAGGGGCGGCGAAAAACTGTTTTTT. Protein: CASSPDRGGEKLFF.